Presented here are 18 T cell receptor beta chains from one specimen sequenced in a study of blood T cell repertoires in COVID-19. Here immunoSEQ multiplex PCR was the method, and the copy in TCRdb shows in-frame clones only, minus some. The table has 20,000 or so clones, over 75% seen once. The source material was peripheral blood. The source of these receptors is a human donor in a cohort sampled during active COVID-19.

The chain combines TRBV6-4 with TRBJ1-1, with a tentative D call TRBD1 (5 bases). The CDR3 is made up of 15 amino acids. V was cut by 8 bases and J by 6 bases, with 22 bases left in between. Germline CDR1 and CDR2: MRHNA and SNTAGT. The CDR3 here is CASSIPRGVTPEAFF. CDR3 nucleotide sequence: TGTGCCAGCTCGATTCCTCGGGGGGTAACCCCTGAAGCTTTCTTT.

This clone has more than one count but fewer than ten. The chain employs TRBV10-3 and TRBJ1-3, with 8 bases aligning to TRBD1. CDR3 size: 15 residues. Unmatched junction bases numbered 4, after V lost 4 bases and J lost 2 bases. Germline V gene sequence: CDR1 ENHRY, CDR2 SYGVKD. For the CDR3, the DNA is TGTGCCATCAGTGGCCCGGGACAGGCTGGAAACACCATATATTTT. It codes for CAISGPGQAGNTIYF.

The rearrangement uses TRBV4-1 and TRBJ2-7, with 7 bases lining up with TRBD1. V gave up 1 base and J gave up 7 bases; unmatched junction bases: 4. Per the germline V gene, CDR1 is MGHRA and CDR2 is YSYEKL. CDR3 length equals 13 residues. The CDR3 reads CASSQAGGWEQYF. The CDR3 DNA reads as TGCGCCAGCAGCCAAGCAGGGGGATGGGAGCAGTACTTC.

The rearrangement joins TRBV6-5 to TRBJ1-3; D may be TRBD1 (6 bases). V was shortened by 5 bases and J by 0 bases, with 8 bases between the two germline ends. The CDR3 spans 14 residues. Germline lookup yields CDR1 MNHEY and CDR2 SVGAGI. This chain's CDR3 is CASSMDSSGNTIYF. For the CDR3, the DNA is TGTGCCAGCAGTATGGACAGCTCTGGAAACACCATATATTTT.

Points on this clone: At one boundary the junction diverges from the germline segment, which might be a read error. This chain connects TRBV18 to TRBJ1-1; no definite D call. Germline V gene data show CDR1 as KGHSH and CDR2 as LQKENI. The CDR3 runs 14 residues. The CDR3 spells CASSPPEPFTEVFF. In DNA, the CDR3 is TGTGCCAGCTCACCACCGGAGCCCTTCACTGAAGTTTTCTTT.

This clone has just one count. V usage is TRBV13 and J usage is TRBJ2-7, with TRBD1 matching over 9 bases. V dropped 5 bases and J dropped 6; count of bases not matched to a gene: 11. There are 15 residues in the CDR3. CDR1 and CDR2 from the germline V gene are PRHDT and FYEKMQ (reference sequence). The CDR3 nucleotides read TGTGCCAGCAGCGCGCCGGGACAGGGATTCGGCGAGCAGTACTTC. This codes for CASSAPGQGFGEQYF.

V is TRBV10-3 and J is TRBJ1-1, with D tentatively TRBD1 (6 bases). CDR1 and CDR2 from the germline V gene are ENHRY and SYGVKD. The CDR3 runs to 11 residues. V dropped 5 bases and J dropped 7 bases, with 8 bases sitting between them. In DNA, the CDR3 is TGTGCCATCAGTAGGGACAATGAAGCTTTCTTT. This codes for CAISRDNEAFF.

V usage is TRBV3-1 (or the pseudogene TRBV3-2) and J usage is TRBJ2-3; 11 positions match TRBD2. CDR1 is LGHDT, CDR2 YNNKEL, per germline (reference sequence). The CDR3 sequence is 17 residues long. Trimming cost V 3 bases and J 2 bases; bases outside gene matches: 7. The CDR3 reads CASSHSLAGGSTDTQYF. For the CDR3, the DNA is TGTGCCAGCAGCCACTCCCTAGCGGGAGGATCCACAGATACGCAGTATTTT.

The J gene is TRBJ1-6, the V gene TRBV30; 10 bases map to TRBD1. The V gene's germline CDR1 is GTSNPN and CDR2 SVGIG (reference sequence). This CDR3 comprises 15 residues. Trimming took 2 bases from V and 9 from J; bases not matched to a gene: 7. This CDR3 is CAWSLPGQGLSPLHF. As DNA, the CDR3 is TGTGCCTGGAGTCTGCCGGGACAGGGGCTTTCACCCCTCCACTTT.

This chain uses TRBV19 with TRBJ2-7, with D hard to call. This CDR3 spans 15 amino acids. Germline V gene lookup returns CDR1 LNHDA and CDR2 SQIVND (reference sequence). V lost 4 bases to trimming and J lost 4 bases, with 17 bases between them. The CDR3, as DNA: TGTGCCAGTAGTACCCCCCCAGTTAGCCTATACGAGCAGTACTTC. Translated, it gives CASSTPPVSLYEQYF.

This clone has only one observation. This chain uses TRBV28 with TRBJ2-7; possibly TRBD1 for D (6 bases). Germline V gene lookup returns CDR1 MDHEN and CDR2 SYDVKM. The CDR3 sequence is 14 residues long. Deletions cut 4 bases from V and 2 bases from J, with 12 bases between. CDR3 DNA: TGTGCCAGCAGTTCAAGGGACACCGCCTACGAGCAGTACTTC. Translating gives CASSSRDTAYEQYF. Full variable domain (outside the CDR3, taken from reference TRBV28 and TRBJ2-7): DVKVTQSSRYLVKRTGEKVFLECVQDMDHENMFWYRQDPGLGLRLIYFSYDVKMKEKGDIPEGYSVSREKKERFSLILESASTNQTSMYLCASSSRDTAYEQYFGPGTRLTVT.

This clone came up a few times. This sequence joins TRBV5-4 and TRBJ1-3, with 9 nucleotides matching TRBD1. This CDR3 contains 14 residues. The germline gives CDR1 SGHNT, CDR2 YYREEE (reference sequence). V was pared by 5 bases and J by 4 bases, with 4 bases of the junction left unmatched. The CDR3 here is CASSRTGVGNTIYF. CDR3 in DNA: TGTGCCAGCAGTAGGACAGGGGTCGGAAACACCATATATTTT.

The chain recombines TRBV9 with TRBJ2-6; TRBD1 matches 7 bases. After removal of 3 bases from V and 0 bases from J, the junction contained 9 bases not matched to a gene. CDR1 and CDR2 (germline): SGDLS, YYNGEE. The CDR3 extends over 18 amino acids. CDR3 in amino acids: CASSGHTGAYSGANVLTF. The CDR3, as DNA: TGTGCCAGCAGCGGCCATACAGGGGCCTACTCTGGGGCCAACGTCCTGACTTTC.

The J gene is TRBJ2-1, the V gene TRBV10-1, with D possibly being TRBD2 (6 bases). Germline V CDR1 and CDR2: WNHNN, SYGVQD (reference sequence). Trimming removed 7 bases at V and 9 bases at J, with 16 bases between. The CDR3 length is 13 residues. CDR3: CASTPEGRGEQFF. In DNA form, the CDR3 reads TGCGCCAGCACCCCGGAGGGCCGGGGTGAGCAGTTCTTC.

The genes are TRBV19 and TRBJ1-5; no firm D call. The CDR3 totals 17 residues. Germline CDR1 reads LNHDA; CDR2 reads SQIVND (reference sequence). V lost 2 bases and J lost 2, with 16 bases in between. Here the CDR3 reads CASSIFHDLIGNQPQHF. The DNA for the CDR3 is TGTGCCAGTAGTATATTCCATGACTTGATCGGCAATCAGCCCCAGCATTTT.

The chain recombines TRBV30 with TRBJ2-4, with a tentative D call TRBD1 (6 bases). The CDR3 covers 15 residues. V gave up 4 bases and J gave up 1 base, with 14 bases separating them. Germline loops: CDR1 GTSNPN, CDR2 SVGIG (reference sequence). The CDR3 bases are TGTGCCTGGAACCACAGGGTGGAGGCCAAAAACATTCAGTACTTC. This gives the protein CAWNHRVEAKNIQYF.

The genes are TRBV20-1 and TRBJ1-6, with D unclear. V lost 3 bases to trimming and J lost 3 bases, with 9 bases between them. The germline V gene encodes CDR1 DFQATT and CDR2 SNEGSKA (reference sequence). This CDR3 is 14 amino acids long. The CDR3 DNA is TGCAGTGCTAGTTTTGCCAGCTATAATTCACCCCTCCACTTT. This gives the protein CSASFASYNSPLHF.

The V gene is TRBV5-5, the J gene TRBJ2-2; TRBD1 might be the D (5 bases). This CDR3 has 16 residues. From germline, CDR1 is SGHKS and CDR2 YYEKEE (reference sequence). V was trimmed by 2 bases and J by 7 bases, leaving 18 bases between them. The CDR3 region has the DNA TGTGCCAGCAGCTTCTTTCCGGCAGGGTGGTTCGGGGAGCTGTTTTTT. Amino acids: CASSFFPAGWFGELFF.